The 10 T cell receptor beta chains in this list originate from one sample, sequenced in a study of T cells in localized non-small cell lung cancer. Libraries were prepared by immunoSEQ multiplex PCR; TCRdb keeps only in-frame clonotypes and omits some of them. The sample lists about 59,000 clones, approximately 90% occurring once. The sample consisted of peripheral blood, taken before any cancer treatment. These receptors were obtained from a man aged 40-75 years with stage I lung adenocarcinoma.

The chain couples TRBV7-3 to TRBJ2-3; 8 nucleotides align to TRBD1. The CDR3 length is 15 residues. J gave up 6 bases and V 3 bases, and 8 bases lay outside the gene matches. From germline, CDR1 is SGHTA and CDR2 FQGTGA. The CDR3 spells CASSFGQGPGDTQYF. DNA of the CDR3: TGTGCCAGCAGCTTTGGACAGGGTCCCGGTGATACGCAGTATTTT.

The chain links TRBV4-3 to TRBJ2-1, with D possibly matching TRBD2 (5 bases). From germline, CDR1 is LGHNA and CDR2 YSLEER. The CDR3 length is 13 residues. Trimming took 1 base from V and 4 from J, leaving 5 bases between them. CDR3 amino acids: CASSQGGYNEQFF. CDR3 nucleotide sequence: TGCGCCAGCAGCCAAGGCGGGTACAATGAGCAGTTCTTC.

The V gene is TRBV4-2, the J gene TRBJ2-2; TRBD1 aligns across 7 bases. CDR1 and CDR2 (germline): LGHNA, YNFKEQ. The CDR3 extends over 17 amino acids. The V segment lost 4 bases and the J segment 2 bases; nucleotides outside the gene matches: 10. CDR3 residues: CASSPLKGAANTGELFF. In nucleotides, the CDR3 is TGTGCCAGCAGCCCCCTAAAGGGGGCCGCTAACACCGGGGAGCTGTTTTTT.

The J gene is TRBJ2-5, the V gene TRBV5-1, with TRBD1 as a possible D gene (5 bases). CDR1 is SGHRS, CDR2 YFSETQ, per germline. With 0 bases removed from V and 4 bases from J, the gap between germline ends came to 7 bases. CDR3 length equals 13 residues. CDR3 in amino acids: CASSLGQRETQYF. Written as DNA, the CDR3 is TGCGCCAGCAGCTTGGGACAGAGAGAGACCCAGTACTTC.

The V call is TRBV5-1, the J call TRBJ1-5; D ambiguous. Germline V gene data show CDR1 as SGHRS and CDR2 as YFSETQ. Deletions cut 4 bases from V and 7 bases from J, with 12 bases between. The CDR3 is 13 amino acids. The chain's CDR3 is CASSLIPSQPQHF. In DNA, the CDR3 is TGCGCCAGCAGCCTGATACCATCCCAGCCCCAGCATTTT.

The J gene is TRBJ1-4, the V gene TRBV10-3; 8 bases are shared with TRBD1. The V segment lost 0 bases and the J segment 5 bases; nucleotides outside the gene matches: 8. The CDR3 loop spans 17 amino acids. The V gene's germline CDR1 is ENHRY and CDR2 SYGVKD. Written as DNA, the CDR3 is TGTGCCATCAGTGAGTCAGTGACAGGGGACCAAAATGAAAAACTGTTTTTT. This encodes CAISESVTGDQNEKLFF.

This rearrangement joins TRBV2 to TRBJ2-3, with D hard to call. The germline CDR1 and CDR2 sequences are SNHLY and FYNNEI. CDR3 length: 12 amino acids. The V end lost 8 bases, the J end lost 4 bases, and 10 bases lay between the germline ends. This chain's CDR3 is CASGKEPDTQYF. The CDR3 nucleotides are TGTGCCAGCGGGAAGGAGCCAGATACGCAGTATTTT. Supplemented by reference TRBV2 and TRBJ2-3, the full variable domain reads EPEVTQTPSHQVTQMGQEVILRCVPISNHLYFYWYRQILGQKVEFLVSFYNNEISEKSEIFDDQFSVERPDGSNFTLKIRSTKLEDSAMYFCASGKEPDTQYFGPGTRLTVL.

This clone was seen once. The chain has TRBV5-5 and TRBJ1-2, with a tentative D call TRBD1 (5 bases). This CDR3 region has 11 residues. Germline-derived CDR1 and CDR2 are SGHKS and YYEKEE (reference sequence). Deletions cut 4 bases from V and 8 bases from J, with 9 bases between. CDR3 residues: CASSLTGGYTF. The CDR3, as DNA: TGTGCCAGCAGCCTAACAGGAGGCTACACCTTC.

The chain couples TRBV7-2 to TRBJ2-7; either TRBD1 or TRBD2 may supply D (7 bases each). V lost 5 bases to trimming and J lost 2 bases, with 13 bases between them. Germline V gene lookup returns CDR1 SGHTA and CDR2 FQGNSA. The CDR3 is 14 amino acids. The CDR3 region is CASSKGRGPYEQYF. CDR3 DNA sequence: TGTGCCAGCAGCAAGGGGAGGGGGCCCTACGAGCAGTACTTC.

The chain couples TRBV11-3 to TRBJ2-1, with 8 bases fitting TRBD2. The CDR3 totals 16 residues. V shed 0 bases and J 4 bases; nucleotides not matched to a gene: 5. The germline V gene encodes CDR1 SGHNT and CDR2 YENEEA. CDR3 DNA sequence: TGTGCCAGCAGCTTAGATGGGAGCGGGGGATACAATGAGCAGTTCTTC. This encodes CASSLDGSGGYNEQFF.